This T cell receptor (beta chain) originates from a study of metastatic and nonmetastatic thyroid tumors. For the study at large: Across blood and tumor or nodule tissue, repertoires from malignant and benign thyroid patients were compared with one another.

No patient received treatment before thyroid surgery. Judged by abundance, this clone is medium-sized (0.01 to 0.1%). The antigen is unknown. Points from the study as a whole: Significantly greater TCR beta diversity was reportedly found in malignant thyroid tumors than in benign nodules (in blood and tumor).

In the source study's methods: A classifier for distant metastasis in papillary thyroid cancer was constructed using CDR3 differences observed across clinicopathological groups. TCRdb re-called the PCR reads through MiXCR. None of the V and J calls come from the authors' own analysis; TCRdb made them. This sample has over 45,000 clones, with 22% found just once. The receptor's source is a male donor with papillary thyroid cancer or a benign thyroid nodule (not recorded which). Some clones in this sample may be carry-over from other donors' samples. Sequencing was done on a sample of blood.

CDR3 sequence (DNA): TGTGCCAGTAGTATAAACCCGAACACTGAAGCTTTCTTT. Translated: CASSINPNTEAFF. The chain couples TRBV19 to TRBJ1-1, with unresolved D. The CDR3 runs to 13 residues. The germline CDR1 and CDR2 sequences are LNHDA and SQIVND (reference sequence). V lost 2 bases and J lost 1, with 5 bases in between.